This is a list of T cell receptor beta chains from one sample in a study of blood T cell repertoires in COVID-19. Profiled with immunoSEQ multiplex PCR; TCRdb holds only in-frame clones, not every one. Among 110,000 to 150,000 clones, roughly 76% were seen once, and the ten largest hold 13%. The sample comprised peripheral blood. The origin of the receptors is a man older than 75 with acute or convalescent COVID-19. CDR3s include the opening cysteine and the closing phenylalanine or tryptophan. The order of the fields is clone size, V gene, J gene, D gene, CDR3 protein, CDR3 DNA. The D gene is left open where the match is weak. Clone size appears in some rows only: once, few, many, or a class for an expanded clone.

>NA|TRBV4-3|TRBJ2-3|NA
CASSQDRGNSGQYF
TGCGCCAGCAGCCAAGATCGGGGGAACAGCGGGCAGTATTTT
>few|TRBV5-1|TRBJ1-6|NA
CASSLDETRAGSPLHF
TGCGCCAGCAGCTTGGATGAGACGCGGGCCGGTTCACCCCTCCACTTT
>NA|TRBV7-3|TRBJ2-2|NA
CASSRGPANTGELFF
TGTGCCAGCAGCCGGGGTCCAGCGAACACCGGGGAGCTGTTTTTT
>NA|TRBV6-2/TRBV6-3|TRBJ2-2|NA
CASSKTGGLFKELFF
TGTGCCAGCAGCAAAACGGGGGGCCTATTTAAGGAGCTGTTTTTT
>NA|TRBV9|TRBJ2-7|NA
CASSVDWQGGYEQYF
TGTGCCAGCAGCGTAGATTGGCAGGGGGGTTACGAGCAGTACTTC
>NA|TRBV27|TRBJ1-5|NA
CASRGLWDNQPQHF
TGTGCCAGCCGGGGTCTTTGGGACAATCAGCCCCAGCATTTT
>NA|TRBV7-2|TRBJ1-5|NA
CASGEWQPQHF
TGTGCCAGTGGAGAATGGCAGCCCCAGCATTTT
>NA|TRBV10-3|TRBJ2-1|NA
CAIGHITYNEQFF
TGTGCCATCGGACACATAACGTACAATGAGCAGTTCTTC
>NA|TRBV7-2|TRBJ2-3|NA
CASSVESQSTDTQYF
TGTGCCAGCAGCGTTGAGAGTCAATCCACAGATACGCAGTATTTT
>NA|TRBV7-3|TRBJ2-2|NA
CASRLSTGNGELFF
TGTGCCAGCAGACTATCCACAGGGAACGGGGAGCTGTTTTTT
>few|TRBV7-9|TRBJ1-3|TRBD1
CASSRSGQGVANTIYF
TGTGCCAGCAGCCGCTCGGGACAGGGGGTGGCCAACACCATATATTTT
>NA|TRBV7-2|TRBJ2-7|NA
CASSFQAGSTYEQYF
TGTGCCAGCAGCTTTCAGGCAGGTTCTACCTACGAGCAGTACTTC
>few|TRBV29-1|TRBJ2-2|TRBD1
CSVQGTDNTGELFF
TGCAGCGTTCAGGGGACAGACAACACCGGGGAGCTGTTTTTT
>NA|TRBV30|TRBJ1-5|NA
CAWNEENNQPQHF
TGTGCCTGGAATGAGGAAAACAATCAGCCCCAGCATTTT
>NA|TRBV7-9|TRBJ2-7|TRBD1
CASSSPGNRGRRNEQYF
TGTGCCAGCAGCTCTCCGGGTAACAGGGGGCGCAGGAACGAGCAGTACTTC
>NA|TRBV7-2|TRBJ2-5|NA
CASSPGVSLDGETQYF
TGTGCCAGCAGCCCAGGGGTCTCTTTGGATGGAGAGACCCAGTACTTC
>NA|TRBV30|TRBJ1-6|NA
CAWSPDRGTSPLHF
TGTGCCTGGAGCCCCGACCGGGGAACATCACCCCTCCACTTT
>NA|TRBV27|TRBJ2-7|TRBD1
CASRFRGLSYEQYF
TGTGCCAGCAGGTTCAGGGGGTTAAGCTACGAGCAGTACTTC